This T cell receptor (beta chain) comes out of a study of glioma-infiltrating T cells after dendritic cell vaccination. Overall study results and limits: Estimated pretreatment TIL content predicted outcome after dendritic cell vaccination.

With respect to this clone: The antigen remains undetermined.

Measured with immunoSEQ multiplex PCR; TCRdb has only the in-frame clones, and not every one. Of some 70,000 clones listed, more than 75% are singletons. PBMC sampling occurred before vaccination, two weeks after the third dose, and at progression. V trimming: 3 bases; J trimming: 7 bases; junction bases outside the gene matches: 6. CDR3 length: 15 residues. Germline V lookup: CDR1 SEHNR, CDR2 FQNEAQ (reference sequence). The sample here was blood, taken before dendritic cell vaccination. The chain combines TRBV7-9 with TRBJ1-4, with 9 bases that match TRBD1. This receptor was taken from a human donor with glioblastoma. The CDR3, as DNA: TGTGCCAGCAGCTTGACACAGGGGGCGACTGAAAAACTGTTTTTT. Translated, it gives CASSLTQGATEKLFF.